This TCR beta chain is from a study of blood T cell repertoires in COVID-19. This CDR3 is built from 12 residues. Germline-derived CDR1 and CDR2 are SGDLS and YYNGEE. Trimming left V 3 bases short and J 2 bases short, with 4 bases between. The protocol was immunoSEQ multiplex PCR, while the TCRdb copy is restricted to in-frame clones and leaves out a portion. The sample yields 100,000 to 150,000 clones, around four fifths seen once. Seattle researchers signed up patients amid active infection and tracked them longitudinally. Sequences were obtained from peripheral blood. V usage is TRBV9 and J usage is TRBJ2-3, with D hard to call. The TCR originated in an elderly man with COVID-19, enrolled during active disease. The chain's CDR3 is CASSGYTDTQYF. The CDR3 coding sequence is TGTGCCAGCAGCGGCTACACAGATACGCAGTATTTT.